This entry features one T cell receptor beta chain sequence. Its antigen is currently unknown. The record originates from a study of Ad26.COV2.S vaccination and SARS-CoV-2 variants. Looking at the study overall: The donor belonged to the COV1001 Ad26.COV2.S trial arm.

Trimming took 4 bases from V and 8 from J; bases not matched to a gene: 3. The CDR3 consists of 13 residues. From germline, CDR1 is ENHRY and CDR2 SYGVKD. Treatment reported: 19 received Ad26.COV2.S at low or high dose, single or two shots; roughly five received placebo; per-sample allocation not given. Day 63 after the first vaccine or placebo injection was the time point for sampling. In Boston, an adult donor aged 18-55 years took part. Built on an Ad26 vector, the vaccine expressed Wuhan-strain SARS-CoV-2 spike. Study findings and constraints: Vaccinated and placebo-treated recipients had similar non-spike TCR breadth.

The table came from immunoSEQ multiplex PCR; TCRdb's copy has only in-frame clones and leaves some out. The sample carries a few hundred thousand clones, approximately 91% recorded once. This receptor was identified in a person aged 18-60 years who received the Ad26.COV2.S COVID-19 vaccine or a placebo. The rearrangement joins TRBV10-3 to TRBJ1-2; 11 bases match TRBD1. The sequencing here drew on peripheral blood, taken in a trial of Ad26.COV2.S vaccine versus placebo. As DNA, the CDR3 is TGTGCCATCAGTGCGGACAGGGGGCAAGGCTACACCTTC. It is translated as CAISADRGQGYTF.